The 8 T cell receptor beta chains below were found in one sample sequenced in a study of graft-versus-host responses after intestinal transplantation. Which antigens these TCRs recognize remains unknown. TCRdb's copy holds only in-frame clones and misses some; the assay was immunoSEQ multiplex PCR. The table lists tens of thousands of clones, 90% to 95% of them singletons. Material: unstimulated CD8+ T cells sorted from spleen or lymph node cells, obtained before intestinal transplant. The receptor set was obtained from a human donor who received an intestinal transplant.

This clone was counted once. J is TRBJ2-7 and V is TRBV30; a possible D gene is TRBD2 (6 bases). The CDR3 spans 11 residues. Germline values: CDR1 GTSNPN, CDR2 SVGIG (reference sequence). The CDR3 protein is CSAGEAYEQYF. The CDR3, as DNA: TGTTCGGCCGGGGAGGCCTACGAGCAGTACTTC.

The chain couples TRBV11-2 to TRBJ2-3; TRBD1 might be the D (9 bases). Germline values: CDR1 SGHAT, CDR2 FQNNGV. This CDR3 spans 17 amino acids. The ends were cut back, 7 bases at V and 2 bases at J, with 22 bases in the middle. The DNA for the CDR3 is TGTGCCAGCACCCCCCCGGGGGGGACAGGGTCCACAGATACGCAGTATTTT. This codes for CASTPPGGTGSTDTQYF. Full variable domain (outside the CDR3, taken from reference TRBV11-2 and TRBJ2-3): EAGVAQSPRYKIIEKRQSVAFWCNPISGHATLYWYQQILGQGPKLLIQFQNNGVVDDSQLPKDRFSAERLKGVDSTLKIQPAKLEDSAVYLCASTPPGGTGSTDTQYFGPGTRLTVL.

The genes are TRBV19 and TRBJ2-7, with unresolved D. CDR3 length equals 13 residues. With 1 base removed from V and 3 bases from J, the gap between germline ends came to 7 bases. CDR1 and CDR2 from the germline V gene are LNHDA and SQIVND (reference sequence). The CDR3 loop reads CASSIGHHYEQYF. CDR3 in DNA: TGTGCCAGTAGTATAGGGCATCACTACGAGCAGTACTTC.

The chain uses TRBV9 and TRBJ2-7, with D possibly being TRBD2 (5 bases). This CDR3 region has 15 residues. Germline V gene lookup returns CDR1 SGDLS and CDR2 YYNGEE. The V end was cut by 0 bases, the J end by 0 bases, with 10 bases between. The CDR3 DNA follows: TGTGCCAGCAGCGTAGCCGCCGGAGGCTCCTACGAGCAGTACTTC. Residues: CASSVAAGGSYEQYF.

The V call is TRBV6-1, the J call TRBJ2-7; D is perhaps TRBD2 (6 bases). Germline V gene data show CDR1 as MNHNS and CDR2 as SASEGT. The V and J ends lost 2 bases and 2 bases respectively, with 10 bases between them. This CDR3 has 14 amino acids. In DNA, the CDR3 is TGTGCCAGCAGTGAAAGCCGGGGGACCTACGAGCAGTACTTC. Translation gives CASSESRGTYEQYF.

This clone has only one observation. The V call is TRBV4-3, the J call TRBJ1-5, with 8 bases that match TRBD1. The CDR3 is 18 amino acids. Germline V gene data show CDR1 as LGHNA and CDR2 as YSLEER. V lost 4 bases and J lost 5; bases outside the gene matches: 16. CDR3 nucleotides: TGCGCCAGCAGCCCGCAGGCTCGACAGGGGCGAGGGTATCAGCCCCAGCATTTT. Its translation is CASSPQARQGRGYQPQHF.

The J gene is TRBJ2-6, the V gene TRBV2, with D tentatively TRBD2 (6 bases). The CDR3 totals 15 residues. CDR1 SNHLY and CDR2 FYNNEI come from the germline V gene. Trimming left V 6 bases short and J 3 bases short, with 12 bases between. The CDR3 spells CASRPPGDGANVLTF. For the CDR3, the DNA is TGTGCCAGCAGACCTCCGGGGGATGGGGCCAACGTCCTGACTTTC.

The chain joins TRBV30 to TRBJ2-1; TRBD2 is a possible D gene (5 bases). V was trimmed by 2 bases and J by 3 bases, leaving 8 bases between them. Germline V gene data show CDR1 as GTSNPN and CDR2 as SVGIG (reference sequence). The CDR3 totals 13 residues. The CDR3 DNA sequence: TGTGCCTGGAGTCCCGGGGACTACAATGAGCAGTTCTTC. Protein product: CAWSPGDYNEQFF.